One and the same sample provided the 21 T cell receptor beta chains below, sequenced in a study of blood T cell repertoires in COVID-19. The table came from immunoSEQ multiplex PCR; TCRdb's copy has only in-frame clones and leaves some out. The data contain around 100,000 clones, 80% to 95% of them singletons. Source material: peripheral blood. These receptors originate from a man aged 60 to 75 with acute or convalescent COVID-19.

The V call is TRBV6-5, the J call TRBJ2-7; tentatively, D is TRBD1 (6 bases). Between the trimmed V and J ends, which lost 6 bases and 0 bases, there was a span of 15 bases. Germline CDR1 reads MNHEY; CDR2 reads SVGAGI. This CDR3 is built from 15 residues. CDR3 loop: CASRAGQMFSYEQYF. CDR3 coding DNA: TGTGCCAGCAGGGCTGGACAGATGTTCTCCTACGAGCAGTACTTC.

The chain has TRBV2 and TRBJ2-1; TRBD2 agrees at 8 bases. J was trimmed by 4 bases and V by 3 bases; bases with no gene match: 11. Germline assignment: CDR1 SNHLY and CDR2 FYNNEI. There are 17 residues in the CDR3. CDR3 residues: CASSELLAGPTYNEQFF. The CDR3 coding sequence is TGTGCCAGCAGTGAGCTCTTAGCGGGACCCACTTACAATGAGCAGTTCTTC.

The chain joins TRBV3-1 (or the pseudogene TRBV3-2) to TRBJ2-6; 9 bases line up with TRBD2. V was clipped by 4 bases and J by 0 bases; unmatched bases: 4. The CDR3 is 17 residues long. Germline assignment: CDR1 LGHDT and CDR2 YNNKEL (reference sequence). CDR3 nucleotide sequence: TGTGCCAGCAGCCGCGGGACTAGCAGCTCTGGGGCCAACGTCCTGACTTTC. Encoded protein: CASSRGTSSSGANVLTF.

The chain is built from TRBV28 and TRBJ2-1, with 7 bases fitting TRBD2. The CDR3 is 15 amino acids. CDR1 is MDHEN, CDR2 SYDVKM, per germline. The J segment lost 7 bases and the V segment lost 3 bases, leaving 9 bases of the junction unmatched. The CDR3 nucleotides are TGTGCCAGCAGTTTCCGGGGGGTTTGGTTGAATGAGCAGTTCTTC. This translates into CASSFRGVWLNEQFF.

CDR3 region: CASSITSGKPNEQFF. The CDR3 DNA sequence: TGTGCCAGTAGTATAACTAGCGGAAAACCCAATGAGCAGTTCTTC. The rearrangement uses TRBV19 and TRBJ2-1, with 8 bases matching TRBD2. The CDR3 loop spans 15 amino acids. Germline V lookup: CDR1 LNHDA, CDR2 SQIVND (reference sequence). The V and J ends lost 2 bases and 6 bases, in that order; junction bases with no gene match: 6.

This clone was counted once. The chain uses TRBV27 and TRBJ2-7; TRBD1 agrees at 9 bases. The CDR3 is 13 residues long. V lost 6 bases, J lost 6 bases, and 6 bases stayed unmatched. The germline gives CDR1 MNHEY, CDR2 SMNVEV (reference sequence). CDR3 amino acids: CASRNRGLGEQYV. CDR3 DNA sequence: TGTGCCAGCAGAAACAGGGGGCTTGGCGAGCAGTACGTC.

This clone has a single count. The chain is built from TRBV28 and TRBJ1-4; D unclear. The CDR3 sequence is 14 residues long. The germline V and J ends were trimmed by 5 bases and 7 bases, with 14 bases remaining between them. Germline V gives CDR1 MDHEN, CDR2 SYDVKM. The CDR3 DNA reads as TGTGCCAGCAGTGCGGTGGTGTCCATTGAAAAACTGTTTTTT. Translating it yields CASSAVVSIEKLFF.

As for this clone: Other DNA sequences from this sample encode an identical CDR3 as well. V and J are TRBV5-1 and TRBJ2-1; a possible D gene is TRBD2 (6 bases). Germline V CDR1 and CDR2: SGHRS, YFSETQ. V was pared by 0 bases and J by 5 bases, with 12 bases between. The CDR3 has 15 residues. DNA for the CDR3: TGCGCCAGCAGCTTGGCAGTAGTAGCGGACAATGAGCAGTTCTTC. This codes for CASSLAVVADNEQFF.

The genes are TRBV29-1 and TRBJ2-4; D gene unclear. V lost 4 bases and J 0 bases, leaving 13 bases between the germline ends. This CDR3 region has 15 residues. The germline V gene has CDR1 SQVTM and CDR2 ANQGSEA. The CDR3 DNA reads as TGCAGCGTTGTGGTCTCATCGGGAGCCAAAAACATTCAGTACTTC. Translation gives CSVVVSSGAKNIQYF.

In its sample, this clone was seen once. This CDR3 is CASSPNSGSYEQYF. In nucleotides, the CDR3 is TGTGCCAGCAGCCCTAATAGCGGGTCCTACGAGCAGTACTTC. The chain couples TRBV3-1 (or the pseudogene TRBV3-2) to TRBJ2-7; the match to TRBD2 covers 7 bases. The V gene end was trimmed by 4 bases and the J gene end by 1 base; junction bases not matched to a gene: 4. Germline V gene data show CDR1 as LGHDT and CDR2 as YNNKEL (reference sequence). The CDR3 covers 14 residues.

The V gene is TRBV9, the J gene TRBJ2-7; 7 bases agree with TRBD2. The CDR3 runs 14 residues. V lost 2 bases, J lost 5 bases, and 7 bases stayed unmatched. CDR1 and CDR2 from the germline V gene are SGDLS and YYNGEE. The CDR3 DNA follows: TGTGCCAGCAGCGTTGCGGGAGTTCCCGACGAGCAGTACTTC. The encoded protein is CASSVAGVPDEQYF.

In nucleotides, the CDR3 is TGTGCCAGCAGCGTGGACAGGGGGACTGAAGCTTTCTTT. Its translation is CASSVDRGTEAFF. The chain is built from TRBV7-3 and TRBJ1-1; 10 nucleotides align to TRBD1. Germline CDR1 and CDR2: SGHTA and FQGTGA. V lost 5 bases and J lost 5; bases outside the gene matches: 2. The CDR3 totals 13 residues.

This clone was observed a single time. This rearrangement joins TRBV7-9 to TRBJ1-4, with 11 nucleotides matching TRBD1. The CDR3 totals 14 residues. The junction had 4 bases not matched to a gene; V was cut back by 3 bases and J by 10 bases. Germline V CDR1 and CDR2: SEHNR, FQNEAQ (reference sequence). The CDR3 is CASSLGDRGIKLFF. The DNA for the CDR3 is TGTGCCAGCAGCTTGGGGGACAGGGGGATAAAACTGTTTTTT.

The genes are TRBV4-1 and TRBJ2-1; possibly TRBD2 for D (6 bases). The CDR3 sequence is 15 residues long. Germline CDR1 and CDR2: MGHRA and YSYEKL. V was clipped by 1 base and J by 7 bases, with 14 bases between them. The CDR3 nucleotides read TGCGCCAGCAGCCAAGTTTTCGGGGGAGCAAATGAGCAGTTCTTC. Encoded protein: CASSQVFGGANEQFF.

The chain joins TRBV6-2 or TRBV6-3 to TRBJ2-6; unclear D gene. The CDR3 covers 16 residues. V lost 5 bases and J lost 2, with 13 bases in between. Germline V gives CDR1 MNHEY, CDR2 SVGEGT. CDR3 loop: CASSTSRNPGANVLTF. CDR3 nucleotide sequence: TGTGCCAGCAGTACCTCCAGGAACCCTGGGGCCAACGTCCTGACTTTC.

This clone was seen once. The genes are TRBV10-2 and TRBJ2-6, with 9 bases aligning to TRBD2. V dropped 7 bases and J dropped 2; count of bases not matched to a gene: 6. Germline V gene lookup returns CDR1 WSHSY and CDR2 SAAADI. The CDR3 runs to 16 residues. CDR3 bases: TGCGCCAGCACCAGATCTAGCGGGACTGGGGCCAACGTCCTGACTTTC. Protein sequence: CASTRSSGTGANVLTF.

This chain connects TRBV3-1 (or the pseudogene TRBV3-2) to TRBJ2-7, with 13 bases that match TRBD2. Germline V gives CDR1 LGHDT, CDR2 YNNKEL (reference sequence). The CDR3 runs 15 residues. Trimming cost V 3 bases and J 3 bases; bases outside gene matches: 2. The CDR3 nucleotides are TGTGCCAGCAGCCACCGACTAGCGGGGGGCTACGAGCAGTACTTC. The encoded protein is CASSHRLAGGYEQYF.

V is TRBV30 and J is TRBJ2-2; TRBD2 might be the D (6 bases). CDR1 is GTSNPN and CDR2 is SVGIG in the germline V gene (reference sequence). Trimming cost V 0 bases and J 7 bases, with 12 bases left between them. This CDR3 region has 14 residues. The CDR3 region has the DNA TGTGCCTGGAGTGTTGGAGGGGTAATCGGGGAGCTGTTTTTT. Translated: CAWSVGGVIGELFF.

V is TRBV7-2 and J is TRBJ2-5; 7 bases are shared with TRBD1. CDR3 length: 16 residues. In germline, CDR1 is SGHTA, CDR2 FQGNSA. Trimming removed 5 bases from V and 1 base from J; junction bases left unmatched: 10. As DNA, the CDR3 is TGTGCCAGCAGCGCCCGATTAGGGACAGCCCAAGAGACCCAGTACTTC. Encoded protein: CASSARLGTAQETQYF. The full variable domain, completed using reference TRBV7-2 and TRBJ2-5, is GAGVSQSPSNKVTEKGKDVELRCDPISGHTALYWYRQSLGQGLEFLIYFQGNSAPDKSGLPSDRFSAERTGGSVSTLTIQRTQQEDSAVYLCASSARLGTAQETQYFGPGTRLLVL.

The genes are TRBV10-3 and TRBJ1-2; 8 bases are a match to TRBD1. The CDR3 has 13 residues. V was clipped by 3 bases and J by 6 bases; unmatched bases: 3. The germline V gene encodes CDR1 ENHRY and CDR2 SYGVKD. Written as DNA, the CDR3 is TGTGCCATCAGTGAAGACAGGGGAGATGGCTACACCTTC. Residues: CAISEDRGDGYTF.

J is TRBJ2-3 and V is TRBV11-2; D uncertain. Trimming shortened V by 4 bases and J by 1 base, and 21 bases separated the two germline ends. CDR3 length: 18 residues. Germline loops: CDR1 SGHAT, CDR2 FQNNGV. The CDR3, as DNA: TGTGCCAGCAGCTCGTATGCCTTAAACGCTAATCGCACAGATACGCAGTATTTT. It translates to CASSSYALNANRTDTQYF. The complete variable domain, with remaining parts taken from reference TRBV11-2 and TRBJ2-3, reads EAGVAQSPRYKIIEKRQSVAFWCNPISGHATLYWYQQILGQGPKLLIQFQNNGVVDDSQLPKDRFSAERLKGVDSTLKIQPAKLEDSAVYLCASSSYALNANRTDTQYFGPGTRLTVL.